These 23 T cell receptor beta chains were all obtained from the same sample, sequenced in a study of blood T cell repertoires in COVID-19. Sequencing was performed with immunoSEQ multiplex PCR; in TCRdb, only in-frame clones are kept and a portion is missing. The sample lists 100,000 to 150,000 clones, approximately 84% occurring once. Sequences were obtained from peripheral blood. The receptors originated from a young woman who had recovered from COVID-19.

This chain uses TRBV4-1 with TRBJ2-7; D perhaps matches TRBD2 (6 bases). Germline V CDR1 and CDR2: MGHRA, YSYEKL. The ends were cut back, 1 base at V and 3 bases at J, with 13 bases in the middle. The CDR3 has 15 amino acids. The CDR3 DNA reads TGCGCCAGCAGCCAAGTAGGAGGGATAGGCTACGAGCAGTACTTC. Residues: CASSQVGGIGYEQYF.

The chain joins TRBV19 to TRBJ1-4; a possible D gene is TRBD1 (6 bases). V was cut by 6 bases and J by 0 bases, with 11 bases left in between. Germline CDR1 reads LNHDA; CDR2 reads SQIVND (reference sequence). The CDR3 is 15 residues long. CDR3: CASRGTLPTNEKLFF. The DNA of the CDR3 is TGTGCCAGTAGGGGGACACTGCCAACTAATGAAAAACTGTTTTTT. The variable domain in full, with the rest retrieved from reference TRBV19 and TRBJ1-4, is DGGITQSPKYLFRKEGQNVTLSCEQNLNHDAMYWYRQDPGQGLRLIYYSQIVNDFQKGDIAEGYSVSREKKESFPLTVTSAQKNPTAFYLCASRGTLPTNEKLFFGSGTQLSVL.

The rearrangement links TRBV7-8 to TRBJ2-7; D gene uncertain. The length of the CDR3 is 12 residues. CDR1 and CDR2 from the germline V gene are SGHVS and FQNEAQ. V was trimmed by 3 bases and J by 3 bases, leaving 6 bases between them. The CDR3 region is CASSFEHYEQYF. DNA for the CDR3: TGTGCCAGCAGCTTCGAGCACTACGAGCAGTACTTC.

The V call is TRBV5-6, the J call TRBJ2-5; 10 bases align to TRBD1. The CDR3 is made up of 15 amino acids. CDR1 and CDR2 (germline): SGHDT, YYEEEE. The J segment lost 5 bases and the V segment lost 4 bases, leaving 8 bases of the junction unmatched. CDR3 sequence reads: CASSVMGQGRETQYF. CDR3 nucleotides: TGTGCCAGCAGCGTCATGGGACAGGGGCGGGAGACCCAGTACTTC.

V usage is TRBV6-6 and J usage is TRBJ1-1, with a tentative D call TRBD1 (6 bases). The CDR3 has 14 residues. Between the trimmed V and J ends, which lost 6 bases and 2 bases, there was a span of 13 bases. Germline V lookup: CDR1 MNHNY, CDR2 SVGAGI (reference sequence). The CDR3 nucleotides are TGTGCCAGCAGCCTATACAGGGTTAACACTGAAGCTTTCTTT. Translating it yields CASSLYRVNTEAFF.

J is TRBJ1-1 and V is TRBV5-6; a possible D gene is TRBD1 (6 bases). The CDR3 contains 19 residues. Deletions cut 2 bases from V and 3 bases from J, with 26 bases between. CDR1 and CDR2 (germline): SGHDT, YYEEEE. The CDR3 region is CASSFPSPRNRVAYTEAFF. The CDR3 DNA sequence: TGTGCCAGCAGCTTTCCGTCCCCCCGAAACAGGGTAGCGTACACTGAAGCTTTCTTT.

V usage is TRBV18 and J usage is TRBJ1-5; TRBD1 matches at 9 bases. V gave up 6 bases and J gave up 4 bases; unmatched junction bases: 4. Looked up from germline, CDR1 is KGHSH and CDR2 is LQKENI. This CDR3 has 14 residues. The CDR3 coding sequence is TGTGCCAGCTCTCTAGGGACAGGGAATCAGCCCCAGCATTTT. Amino acid sequence: CASSLGTGNQPQHF.

This chain uses TRBV5-1 with TRBJ1-3; 8 bases are a match to TRBD1. The CDR3 has 16 residues. CDR1 SGHRS and CDR2 YFSETQ come from the germline V gene. The V segment lost 4 bases and the J segment 0 bases; nucleotides outside the gene matches: 6. The CDR3 bases are TGCGCCAGCAGCACGGACAGGGCAAGCTCTGGAAACACCATATATTTT. Translating gives CASSTDRASSGNTIYF.

This clone was counted a single time. The chain carries TRBV10-2 and TRBJ2-1; 7 bases are shared with TRBD1. V gave up 2 bases and J gave up 5 bases; unmatched junction bases: 9. The CDR3 consists of 16 residues. Germline values: CDR1 WSHSY, CDR2 SAAADI. In DNA form, the CDR3 reads TGCGCCAGCAGTGAGCCGCGACAGGGAATCAACAATGAGCAGTTCTTC. As protein: CASSEPRQGINNEQFF.

The sample holds one count of this clone. The CDR3 DNA follows: TGCGCCAGCAGCTACGGGACAGACAACTATGGCTACACCTTC. Translating gives CASSYGTDNYGYTF. The rearrangement joins TRBV5-1 to TRBJ1-2; 7 positions match TRBD1. Germline V gene sequence: CDR1 SGHRS, CDR2 YFSETQ. This CDR3 contains 14 residues. V dropped 3 bases and J dropped 2; count of bases not matched to a gene: 4. The whole variable domain, filled in from reference TRBV5-1 and TRBJ1-2, reads KAGVTQTPRYLIKTRGQQVTLSCSPISGHRSVSWYQQTPGQGLQFLFEYFSETQRNKGNFPGRFSGRQFSNSRSEMNVSTLELGDSALYLCASSYGTDNYGYTFGSGTRLTVV.

This clone came up once. This chain connects TRBV3-1 (or the pseudogene TRBV3-2) to TRBJ2-7; D is ambiguous. This CDR3 spans 14 amino acids. Germline V CDR1 and CDR2: LGHDT, YNNKEL (reference sequence). Trimming removed 0 bases from V and 1 base from J, with 7 bases in between. CDR3 nucleotide sequence: TGTGCCAGCAGCCAAGATACCAGATCCTACGAGCAGTACTTC. Its protein is CASSQDTRSYEQYF.

This chain links TRBV27 with TRBJ2-5, with 13 bases lining up with TRBD2. The CDR3 contains 18 residues. Per germline, CDR1 MNHEY and CDR2 SMNVEV (reference sequence). The junction had 14 bases not matched to a gene; V was cut back by 5 bases and J by 5 bases. CDR3 residues: CASSPGTSGTPVRETQYF. DNA for the CDR3: TGTGCCAGCAGTCCGGGGACTAGCGGGACGCCCGTTAGGGAGACCCAGTACTTC.

The rearrangement joins TRBV9 to TRBJ2-1; perhaps TRBD2 as D (6 bases). This CDR3 comprises 14 residues. The V end was cut by 4 bases, the J end by 10 bases, with 18 bases between. Germline V gene lookup returns CDR1 SGDLS and CDR2 YYNGEE. The CDR3, as DNA: TGTGCCAGCAGCCTTATAGGGTCCAGCGGGGAGCAGTTCTTC. This sequence encodes CASSLIGSSGEQFF.

This rearrangement joins TRBV9 to TRBJ2-6, with D perhaps TRBD2 (6 bases). The CDR3 extends over 18 amino acids. Germline V gives CDR1 SGDLS, CDR2 YYNGEE. V was clipped by 3 bases and J by 0 bases, with 16 bases between them. DNA for the CDR3: TGTGCCAGCAGCGGGCGGGGAATAGTGCTCTCTGGGGCCAACGTCCTGACTTTC. It translates to CASSGRGIVLSGANVLTF.

This chain links TRBV11-2 with TRBJ2-1; 11 bases map to TRBD2. CDR1 and CDR2 (germline): SGHAT, FQNNGV. The CDR3 totals 15 residues. The trim removed 2 bases at V and 6 bases at J, leaving 3 bases unmatched. This CDR3 reads CASSLTSGGGNEQFF. The CDR3 nucleotides are TGTGCCAGCAGCTTAACTAGCGGGGGTGGCAATGAGCAGTTCTTC.

The chain employs TRBV29-1 and TRBJ2-5; TRBD2 matches 7 bases. The germline V gene encodes CDR1 SQVTM and CDR2 ANQGSEA. With V trimmed by 6 bases and J by 4 bases, 8 bases remained unmatched. This CDR3 has 13 amino acids. The CDR3 coding sequence is TGCAGCGTCTCCCGGGAGGTCCTAGAGACCCAGTACTTC. Its protein product is CSVSREVLETQYF.

J is TRBJ2-3 and V is TRBV30; D unresolved. The CDR3 sequence is 12 residues long. Germline V gives CDR1 GTSNPN, CDR2 SVGIG (reference sequence). The V and J ends lost 4 bases and 9 bases respectively, with 14 bases between them. The CDR3 loop is CAWNSKTYTQYF. CDR3 coding DNA: TGTGCCTGGAATTCGAAGACATACACGCAGTATTTT.

This chain links TRBV12-3 or TRBV12-4 with TRBJ1-1, with a weak D call TRBD1 (5 bases). Deletions cut 3 bases from V and 9 bases from J, with 14 bases between. CDR3 size: 13 residues. CDR3 amino acids: CASSFERQSKAFF. CDR3 DNA: TGTGCCAGCAGTTTCGAGAGACAGAGTAAAGCTTTCTTT.

The gene calls are TRBV10-3 and TRBJ1-1; TRBD1 matches at 8 bases. CDR1 and CDR2 (germline): ENHRY, SYGVKD. V lost 4 bases and J lost 4; bases outside the gene matches: 5. CDR3 length equals 14 residues. This CDR3 reads CAISGGQGGTEAFF. CDR3 DNA: TGTGCCATCAGTGGAGGACAGGGAGGCACTGAAGCTTTCTTT.

In regard to this clone: The junction departs from the called germline gene at one end, perhaps through a read error. The V and J genes are TRBV7-7 and TRBJ2-1; 12 nucleotides align to TRBD2. The CDR3 covers 13 residues. The germline gives CDR1 SSHAT, CDR2 FNYEAQ (reference sequence). CDR3 loop: CASSFTSGGEQFF. The CDR3 region has the DNA TGTGCTAGCAGCTTCACTAGCGGGGGGGAGCAGTTCTTC.

The CDR3 reads CATWGGEGLSFF. In DNA form, the CDR3 reads TGTGCCACCTGGGGGGGGGAAGGATTATCTTTCTTT. The J gene is TRBJ1-1, the V gene TRBV10-3; tentative D call: TRBD1 (5 bases). Looked up from germline, CDR1 is ENHRY and CDR2 is SYGVKD. The CDR3 loop spans 12 amino acids. V was cut by 10 bases and J by 12 bases, with 21 bases left in between.

The chain carries TRBV3-1 (or the pseudogene TRBV3-2) and TRBJ2-5; D ambiguous. CDR3 length equals 16 residues. Per germline, CDR1 LGHDT and CDR2 YNNKEL (reference sequence). Trimming cost V 0 bases and J 2 bases, with 13 bases left between them. CDR3 residues: CASSQEQTNPQETQYF. The CDR3 coding sequence is TGTGCCAGCAGCCAAGAACAGACGAATCCTCAAGAGACCCAGTACTTC.

The chain carries TRBV5-1 and TRBJ1-5; a weak D match, TRBD1 (5 bases). This CDR3 is built from 15 residues. The V gene's germline CDR1 is SGHRS and CDR2 YFSETQ. The V end was cut by 0 bases, the J end by 4 bases, with 11 bases between. In nucleotides, the CDR3 is TGCGCCAGCAGCTTGGAACCAGGGAATAATCAGCCCCAGCATTTT. The encoded protein is CASSLEPGNNQPQHF.